Sequencing of this T cell receptor beta chain was carried out in a study of blood T cell repertoires in COVID-19. Study overall: PBMCs, B-cell-depleted T cells, or T cells provided the cDNA or gDNA that made up the material.

Original processing methods: Amplifying reference gene primers gave estimates of nucleated cell counts. The method was immunoSEQ multiplex PCR; TCRdb's version includes in-frame clones alone and lacks a portion of them. That table is the source of V, J and clone size, and D and trimming were worked out from the DNA. This table holds fewer than 450,000 clones, less than 95% found once. Clinical history reported by participants formed the basis on which cohorts were assigned. Recovered status applied to Cohort 3 donors who had two consecutive negative PCRs. It also applied to those with clearance or with symptom resolution. The CDR3 spans 14 residues. Trimming pared 8 bases from V and 4 bases from J, leaving 17 bases between. Germline lookup yields CDR1 MDHEN and CDR2 SYDVKM. This clone was observed a single time.

Sequenced sample: PBMCs or T cells enriched from blood (not recorded which). The rearrangement joins TRBV28 to TRBJ1-2; a weak D match, TRBD1 (6 bases). This sequence originates from a man aged 18 to 29 who had recovered from COVID-19. The CDR3 sequence: CASGAGGEGYGYTF. CDR3 sequence (DNA): TGTGCCAGCGGGGCGGGGGGCGAGGGCTATGGCTACACCTTC.